Sequencing of this T cell receptor beta chain was carried out in a study of T cells in Graves' hyperthyroidism and ophthalmopathy. Whole-study findings and limits: Most thyroid-expanded clonotypes above 0.001 were also found in blood. Ophthalmopathy, as predicted by the model, came a median roughly 6.8 months after the prediction. Through a model of 13 V-J features, ophthalmopathy was separated from stable hyperthyroidism.

A roughly 9.1 ml volume of fresh peripheral blood provided the PBMCs. This clonotype was detected a few times. Its antigen is still unknown. Germline lookup yields CDR1 SGHTA and CDR2 FQGTGA. The CDR3 consists of 12 residues. The V gene lost 7 bases and the J gene lost 5 bases, with 8 bases spanning the gap. Amplification yielded TCR beta CDR3 regions, with RNA transcripts as the source. During a first-round RT-PCR of the TCR CDR3, the HTBI primer set was used. TCRdb passed the multiplex PCR reads through MiXCR, listing each CDR3 protein once. The sample consists of 400,000 to 600,000 distinct CDR3 sequences, approximately 16% of them appearing once.

Sequencing used blood. The sequence came from a woman in her 30s with Graves' ophthalmopathy. V is TRBV7-3 and J is TRBJ2-2; D unclear. For the CDR3, the DNA is TGTGCCAGCAAAGAGAGTACCGGGGAGCTGTTTTTT. It translates to CASKESTGELFF.